Below, 8 T cell receptor beta chains from the same sample are listed, as sequenced in a study of T-cell reconstitution after alpha-beta-depleted transplantation in children. TCRbeta library preparation incorporated unique molecular identifiers. TCRdb called the PCR reads again in MiXCR, with one record for every CDR3 protein. Of 450,000 to 600,000 distinct CDR3 sequences in the sample, roughly a tenth were seen once. The specimen was PBMCs, collected before TCRalphabeta/CD19-depleted stem cell transplant. The origin of the receptors is a child aged 2-9 years with inherited bone marrow failure, due to receive a stem cell transplant.

In its sample, this clonotype was seen many times. The rearrangement joins TRBV7-2 to TRBJ2-2, with TRBD2 matching over 9 bases. CDR3 length: 17 amino acids. Germline CDR1 SGHTA, CDR2 FQGNSA. Trimming cost V 5 bases and J 6 bases; bases outside gene matches: 13. The CDR3 sequence is CASSIRRASGKSGELFF. CDR3 bases: TGTGCCAGCAGCATTAGGAGGGCTAGCGGGAAATCCGGGGAGCTGTTTTTT.

At least ten counts were recorded for this clonotype. The chain uses TRBV12-3 or TRBV12-4 and TRBJ2-2; D unresolved. V was clipped by 3 bases and J by 6 bases, with 11 bases between them. This CDR3 has 14 residues. In nucleotides, the CDR3 is TGTGCCAGCAGTTTTTCAGCAGGCGCCGGGGAGCTGTTTTTT. It encodes CASSFSAGAGELFF.

This CDR3 reads CASSPGTEAYEQYF. In nucleotides, the CDR3 is TGTGCCAGCAGTCCCGGGACAGAGGCCTACGAGCAGTACTTC. The chain uses TRBV12-3 or TRBV12-4 and TRBJ2-7, with TRBD1 matching over 7 bases. CDR3 length: 14 residues. The J segment lost 2 bases and the V segment lost 5 bases, leaving 6 bases of the junction unmatched.

CDR3 sequence reads: CASSQDLTGRLANEKLFF. The CDR3 DNA sequence: TGCGCCAGCAGCCAAGATTTGACAGGGAGGCTGGCTAATGAAAAACTGTTTTTT. This chain uses TRBV4-3 with TRBJ1-4; TRBD1 agrees at 7 bases. The CDR3 extends over 18 amino acids. Germline V CDR1 and CDR2: LGHNA, YSLEER. The V segment lost 0 bases and the J segment 3 bases; nucleotides outside the gene matches: 10.

This clonotype occurred many times. The gene calls are TRBV4-3 and TRBJ2-1, with D perhaps TRBD2 (5 bases). Looked up from germline, CDR1 is LGHNA and CDR2 is YSLEER. Trimming removed 1 base at V and 0 bases at J, with 7 bases between. The CDR3 has 15 residues. This CDR3 is CASSQGGASYNEQFF. CDR3 bases: TGCGCCAGCAGCCAAGGGGGAGCCTCCTACAATGAGCAGTTCTTC.

The chain employs TRBV28 and TRBJ1-2, with a weak D call TRBD1 (5 bases). The CDR3 has 15 amino acids. The germline V and J ends were trimmed by 6 bases and 4 bases, with 18 bases remaining between them. CDR1 is MDHEN, CDR2 SYDVKM, per germline. In DNA form, the CDR3 reads TGTGCCAGCAGGCTTCAGGGAGGCGGTAGCTATGGCTACACCTTC. Amino acids: CASRLQGGGSYGYTF.

The rearrangement joins TRBV20-1 to TRBJ2-1, with D hard to call. This CDR3 contains 17 residues. Germline CDR1 and CDR2: DFQATT and SNEGSKA (reference sequence). Trimming shortened V by 2 bases and J by 3 bases, and 20 bases separated the two germline ends. This CDR3 is CSARIRRTTFNYNEQFF. DNA for the CDR3: TGCAGTGCTAGAATTCGCAGGACCACCTTTAACTACAATGAGCAGTTCTTC.

This clonotype has at least ten counts. The V gene is TRBV29-1, the J gene TRBJ2-5, with a weak D call TRBD1 (6 bases). Germline V CDR1 and CDR2: SQVTM, ANQGSEA. The V and J ends lost 4 bases and 5 bases respectively, with 14 bases between them. The CDR3 has 13 amino acids. CDR3 sequence: CSVAQGQRETQYF. CDR3 coding DNA: TGCAGCGTTGCCCAGGGGCAGCGGGAGACCCAGTACTTC.